This is a list of T cell receptor beta chains from one sample in a study of regulatory dendritic cells for organ transplantation. Generated by immunoSEQ multiplex PCR, the TCRdb table keeps only in-frame clones and is missing some. The data contain tens of thousands of clones, about 80% of them singletons. The specimen was memory CD4+ T cells from blood. The receptors come from a human donor in good health. Each CDR3 is given with its conserved first and last residue. Fields, in order: clone size, V gene, D gene, J gene, CDR3 DNA, CDR3 protein. A D gene is named only where the DNA matches it firmly. Size is omitted from some rows. Given values are once, few, many or a class for expanded clones.

size: -
V: TRBV7-2
D: TRBD2
J: TRBJ2-1
DNA: TGTGCCAGCAGCGTTACTAGCGGGGGGGGTATAAATGAGCAGTTCTTC
CDR3: CASSVTSGGGINEQFF

size: -
V: TRBV2
D: TRBD2
J: TRBJ2-2
DNA: TGTGCCAGCAGTGAAAGGGCCCTAGCGGGGGGGACCGGGGAGCTGTTTTTT
CDR3: CASSERALAGGTGELFF

size: few
V: TRBV4-1
D: -
J: TRBJ2-5
DNA: TGCGCCAGCAGCCCTCGGGTAGCAGAGACCCAGTACTTC
CDR3: CASSPRVAETQYF

size: few
V: TRBV5-4
D: -
J: TRBJ1-6
DNA: TGTGCCAGCAGACCGACAGGTCCAAATTCACCCCTCCACTTT
CDR3: CASRPTGPNSPLHF

size: -
V: TRBV5-1
D: TRBD2
J: TRBJ2-5
DNA: TGCGCCAGCACAAGGTCGGGGGAGGGTGAGACCCAGTACTTC
CDR3: CASTRSGEGETQYF

size: -
V: TRBV6-6
D: -
J: TRBJ1-5
DNA: TGTGCCACCATATATAGGGGCGCGGTGGGCAATCAGCCCCAGCATTTT
CDR3: CATIYRGAVGNQPQHF

size: -
V: TRBV4-2
D: -
J: TRBJ2-3
DNA: TGTGCCAGCAGCCCTCTCAGTATGGCAAGCCTCGGCGGAGATACGCAGTATTTT
CDR3: CASSPLSMASLGGDTQYF

size: -
V: TRBV2
D: TRBD1
J: TRBJ1-1
DNA: TGTGCCAGCAGAGCCGGGACAGGGGGCAGGAGTGAAGCTTTCTTT
CDR3: CASRAGTGGRSEAFF

size: -
V: TRBV10-3
D: TRBD1
J: TRBJ1-1
DNA: TGTGCCATCAGCGGGACAGGGGCGACAGGCACTGAAGCTTTCTTT
CDR3: CAISGTGATGTEAFF

size: -
V: TRBV18
D: -
J: TRBJ2-2
DNA: TGTGCCAGCTCCCCTAACGGAGGGGGCACTAACACCGGGGAGCTGTTTTTT
CDR3: CASSPNGGGTNTGELFF

size: -
V: TRBV18
D: -
J: TRBJ1-3
DNA: TGTGCCAGCTCACCACTGAAAGGGGGAGTGTCTGGAAACACCATATATTTT
CDR3: CASSPLKGGVSGNTIYF

size: -
V: TRBV27
D: TRBD1
J: TRBJ1-4
DNA: TGTGCCAGCAGTCCGAGGACAGGGCTTGGTGATGAAAAACTGTTTTTT
CDR3: CASSPRTGLGDEKLFF

size: -
V: TRBV15
D: TRBD1
J: TRBJ2-5
DNA: TGTGCCACCAGCAGAGATCGACAGGGGGAGACCCAGTACTTC
CDR3: CATSRDRQGETQYF

size: -
V: TRBV5-1
D: -
J: TRBJ2-5
DNA: TGCGCCAGCAGCTCGCTAGGGGCTTTAAGGGAGACCCAGTACTTC
CDR3: CASSSLGALRETQYF

size: -
V: TRBV19
D: TRBD1
J: TRBJ1-1
DNA: TGTGCCAGTAGTACGACAGGGTGGGGCACTGAAGCTTTCTTT
CDR3: CASSTTGWGTEAFF

size: -
V: TRBV7-2
D: TRBD1
J: TRBJ1-1
DNA: TGTGCCAGCAGCTTAGTAGGGGGCTTGGACACTGAAGCTTTCTTT
CDR3: CASSLVGGLDTEAFF

size: -
V: TRBV5-4
D: TRBD1
J: TRBJ1-2
DNA: TGTGCCAGCAGCGGTGAAACAGGGGGCTGGGGTGGCTACACCTTC
CDR3: CASSGETGGWGGYTF

size: few
V: TRBV5-1
D: -
J: TRBJ1-6
DNA: TGCGCCAGCAGCTTGGAGGGGAATAATTCACCCCTCCACTTT
CDR3: CASSLEGNNSPLHF

size: -
V: TRBV6-5
D: -
J: TRBJ1-4
DNA: TGTGCCAGCAGAGACAGGACCTATGAAAAACTGTTTTTT
CDR3: CASRDRTYEKLFF

size: -
V: TRBV20-1
D: -
J: TRBJ2-1
DNA: TGCAGTGCTCCAATCAGGGGTGAGCAGTTCTTC
CDR3: CSAPIRGEQFF

size: -
V: TRBV11-3
D: -
J: TRBJ1-2
DNA: TGTGCCAGCAGCCTCCAACTAAACTATGGCTACACCTTC
CDR3: CASSLQLNYGYTF

size: few
V: TRBV27
D: -
J: TRBJ1-1
DNA: TGTGCCAGCAGTTTAAAACCGACAGGGAACACTGAAGCTTTCTTT
CDR3: CASSLKPTGNTEAFF

size: -
V: TRBV27
D: TRBD2
J: TRBJ2-3
DNA: TGTGCCAGCAGTGATCCCGGGACTACTCCCAGTTTT
CDR3: CASSDPGTTPSF

size: -
V: TRBV4-1
D: -
J: TRBJ1-1
DNA: TGCGCCAGCAGCCAAATAACCGCAGTGAACACTGAAGCTTTCTTT
CDR3: CASSQITAVNTEAFF

size: -
V: TRBV4-2
D: TRBD1
J: TRBJ1-2
DNA: TGTGCCAGCAGCCAACCAGGGGGCGACTATGGCTACACCTTC
CDR3: CASSQPGGDYGYTF

size: -
V: TRBV18
D: -
J: TRBJ1-3
DNA: TGTGCCAGCTCACCATTCACCCCTGGCCCATCTGGAAACACCATATATTTT
CDR3: CASSPFTPGPSGNTIYF

size: few
V: TRBV2
D: TRBD1
J: TRBJ1-1
DNA: TGTGCCAGCAGTCTTACAGGGGCCGACACTGAAGCTTTCTTT
CDR3: CASSLTGADTEAFF

size: -
V: TRBV7-9
D: -
J: TRBJ1-4
DNA: TGTGCCAGCAGTTCCCCCAGGGTCCCTAATGAAAAACTGTTTTTT
CDR3: CASSSPRVPNEKLFF

size: -
V: TRBV20-1
D: -
J: TRBJ2-3
DNA: TGCAGTGCTATATATCGCGTCGAGTATTTT
CDR3: CSAIYRVEYF

size: -
V: TRBV6-1
D: -
J: TRBJ2-1
DNA: TGTGCCAGCAGTGAAGGTGGTGGGCTACTTAGCTCCTACAATGAGCAGTTCTTC
CDR3: CASSEGGGLLSSYNEQFF

size: -
V: TRBV10-3
D: -
J: TRBJ1-6
DNA: TGTGCCACCTCTGCACACACAGGACGCAATTCACCCCTCCACTTT
CDR3: CATSAHTGRNSPLHF

size: -
V: TRBV2
D: TRBD2
J: TRBJ2-1
DNA: TGTGCCAGCTCCTCCGGCGGGGGGGCCTACAATGAGCAGTTCTTC
CDR3: CASSSGGGAYNEQFF

size: -
V: TRBV5-1
D: -
J: TRBJ2-7
DNA: TGCGCCAGCAGCTTCGGCAGGGTGAGCCACGAGCAGTACTTC
CDR3: CASSFGRVSHEQYF

size: few
V: TRBV19
D: TRBD1
J: TRBJ2-1
DNA: TGTGCCAGTAGTCCGGGACAGTTTTACAATGAGCAGTTCTTC
CDR3: CASSPGQFYNEQFF

size: -
V: TRBV7-3
D: -
J: TRBJ2-1
DNA: TGTGCCAGCAGCTTAAGGAGTAGTCCCGGACAATCAAGTGAGCAGTTCTTC
CDR3: CASSLRSSPGQSSEQFF

size: -
V: TRBV11-2
D: TRBD1
J: TRBJ1-3
DNA: TGTGCCAGCAGCAGCGACAGGGCCGTGGACACCATATATTTT
CDR3: CASSSDRAVDTIYF

size: -
V: TRBV18
D: -
J: TRBJ1-1
DNA: TGTGCCAGCTCACCATTACAGGGTGAAGCTTTCTTT
CDR3: CASSPLQGEAFF

size: few
V: TRBV7-2
D: -
J: TRBJ1-5
DNA: TGTGCCAGCAGCCAAGGGGGGGGAAATCCCCAGCATTTT
CDR3: CASSQGGGNPQHF

size: -
V: TRBV19
D: TRBD1
J: TRBJ1-1
DNA: TGTGCCAGTAGTATACCCGGCGACAGGGCGCGCACTGAAGCTTTCTTT
CDR3: CASSIPGDRARTEAFF

size: medium-sized
V: TRBV19
D: -
J: TRBJ1-5
DNA: TGTGCCAGTAGTCCCGGGGGGAATAGCAATCAGCCCCAGCATTTT
CDR3: CASSPGGNSNQPQHF

size: -
V: TRBV29-1
D: TRBD1
J: TRBJ2-7
DNA: TGCAGCGTTGAATTGACAGGGGGCCGCGACGGGCAGTACTTC
CDR3: CSVELTGGRDGQYF

size: -
V: TRBV6-5
D: -
J: TRBJ1-1
DNA: TGTGCCAGCAGTCCCCGGGCGGGGATGAACACTGAAGCTTTCTTT
CDR3: CASSPRAGMNTEAFF

size: -
V: TRBV18
D: -
J: TRBJ1-1
DNA: TGTGCCAGCTCACCACCGGTAAAAAGAGATGAAGCTTTCTTT
CDR3: CASSPPVKRDEAFF

size: -
V: TRBV11-2
D: TRBD2
J: TRBJ2-2
DNA: TGTGCCAGCAGCTTTAGCGGGGGTGACACCGGGGAGCTGTTTTTT
CDR3: CASSFSGGDTGELFF

size: -
V: TRBV7-2
D: TRBD2
J: TRBJ2-5
DNA: TGTGCCAGCAGCCTCGGATCCTCATCGGGGGGGGGAGAGACCCAGTACTTC
CDR3: CASSLGSSSGGGETQYF

size: -
V: TRBV25-1
D: -
J: TRBJ2-2
DNA: TGTGCCAGCATTGGAGTTTCGACCGGGGAGCTGTTTTTT
CDR3: CASIGVSTGELFF

size: -
V: TRBV2
D: TRBD1
J: TRBJ1-3
DNA: TGTGCCAGCAGTGCGGGACAGCCTGGAAACACCATATATTTT
CDR3: CASSAGQPGNTIYF

size: -
V: TRBV19
D: -
J: TRBJ1-2
DNA: TGTGCCAGTACCCCTCAGGGATTGCTTGGCTACACCTTC
CDR3: CASTPQGLLGYTF

size: few
V: TRBV5-4
D: -
J: TRBJ2-7
DNA: TGTGCCAGCAGCGCGGACCCGGGACTCGCCTCCTACGAGCAGTACTTC
CDR3: CASSADPGLASYEQYF

size: -
V: TRBV14
D: TRBD2
J: TRBJ2-2
DNA: TGTGCCAGCAGCCAAGAACCAATTATGAGACTAGCGGTTTCCGCGAACACCGGGGAGCTGTTTTTT
CDR3: CASSQEPIMRLAVSANTGELFF

size: -
V: TRBV5-4
D: TRBD1
J: TRBJ1-1
DNA: TGTGCCAGCAGTTGGGGACAGGGAAACACTGAAGCTTTCTTT
CDR3: CASSWGQGNTEAFF

size: few
V: TRBV14
D: -
J: TRBJ2-1
DNA: TGTGCCAGCAGCCAAGATCCCGTGGGGCCCACAAAACGGGAGCAGTTCTTC
CDR3: CASSQDPVGPTKREQFF

size: -
V: TRBV19
D: -
J: TRBJ2-6
DNA: TGTGCCAGTAGCCCGTCTGGGGCCAACGTCCTGACTTTC
CDR3: CASSPSGANVLTF

size: few
V: TRBV5-1
D: TRBD1
J: TRBJ1-2
DNA: TGCGCCAGCAGTCCGGGACAGGGGGCGCATGGCTACACCTTC
CDR3: CASSPGQGAHGYTF

size: few
V: TRBV7-2
D: -
J: TRBJ1-5
DNA: TGTGCCAGCAGCCAGGGGCCCAATCAGCCCCAGCATTTT
CDR3: CASSQGPNQPQHF

size: once
V: TRBV13
D: TRBD1
J: TRBJ2-3
DNA: TGTGCCAGCAGCCGACAGGGGAGCACAGATACGCAGTATTTT
CDR3: CASSRQGSTDTQYF

size: few
V: TRBV7-3
D: -
J: TRBJ1-2
DNA: TGTGCCAGCAGCTTTGGAGGGAACTATGGCTACACCTTC
CDR3: CASSFGGNYGYTF